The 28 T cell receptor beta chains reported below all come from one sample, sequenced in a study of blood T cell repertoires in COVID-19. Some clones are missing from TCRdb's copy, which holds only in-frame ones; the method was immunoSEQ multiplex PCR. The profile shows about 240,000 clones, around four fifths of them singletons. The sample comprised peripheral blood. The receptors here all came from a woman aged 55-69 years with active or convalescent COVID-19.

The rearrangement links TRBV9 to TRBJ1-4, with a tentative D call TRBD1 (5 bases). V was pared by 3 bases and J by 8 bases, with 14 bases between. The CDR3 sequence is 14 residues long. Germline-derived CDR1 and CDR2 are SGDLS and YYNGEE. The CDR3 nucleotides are TGTGCCAGCAGCGCCATCGCAGGGCACGAAAAACTGTTTTTT. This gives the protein CASSAIAGHEKLFF.

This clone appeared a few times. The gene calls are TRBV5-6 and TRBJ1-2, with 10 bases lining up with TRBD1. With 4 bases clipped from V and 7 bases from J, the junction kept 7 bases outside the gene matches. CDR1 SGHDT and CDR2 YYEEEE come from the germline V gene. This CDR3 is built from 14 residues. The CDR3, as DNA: TGTGCCAGCAGCGCGACAGGGGGCGGCTTTGGCTACACCTTC. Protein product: CASSATGGGFGYTF.

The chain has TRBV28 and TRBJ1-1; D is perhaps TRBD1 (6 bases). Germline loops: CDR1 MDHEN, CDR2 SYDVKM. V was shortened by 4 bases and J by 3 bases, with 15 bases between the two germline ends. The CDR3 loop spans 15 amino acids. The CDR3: CASSSQGFGYTEAFF. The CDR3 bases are TGTGCCAGCAGTTCCCAGGGGTTCGGGTACACTGAAGCTTTCTTT.

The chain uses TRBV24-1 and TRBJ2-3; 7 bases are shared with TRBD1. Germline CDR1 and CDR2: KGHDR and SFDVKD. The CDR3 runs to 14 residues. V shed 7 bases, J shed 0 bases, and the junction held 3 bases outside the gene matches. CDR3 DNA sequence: TGTGCCACCAGGTCGACAGGGAGCACAGATACGCAGTATTTT. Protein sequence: CATRSTGSTDTQYF.

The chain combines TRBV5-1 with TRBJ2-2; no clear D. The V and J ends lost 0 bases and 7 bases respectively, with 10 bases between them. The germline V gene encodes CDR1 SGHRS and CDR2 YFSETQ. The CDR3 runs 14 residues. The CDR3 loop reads CASSLGDWNGELFF. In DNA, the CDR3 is TGCGCCAGCAGCTTGGGCGACTGGAACGGGGAGCTGTTTTTT. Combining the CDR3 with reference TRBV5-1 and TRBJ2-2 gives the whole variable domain KAGVTQTPRYLIKTRGQQVTLSCSPISGHRSVSWYQQTPGQGLQFLFEYFSETQRNKGNFPGRFSGRQFSNSRSEMNVSTLELGDSALYLCASSLGDWNGELFFGEGSRLTVL.

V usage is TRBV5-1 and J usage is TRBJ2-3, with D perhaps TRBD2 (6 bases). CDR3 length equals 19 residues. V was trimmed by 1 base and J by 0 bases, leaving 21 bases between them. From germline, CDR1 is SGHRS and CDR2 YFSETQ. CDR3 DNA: TGCGCCAGCAGCTTGACGGGTACGTTGCGGGATGCTAGCACAGATACGCAGTATTTT. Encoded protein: CASSLTGTLRDASTDTQYF.

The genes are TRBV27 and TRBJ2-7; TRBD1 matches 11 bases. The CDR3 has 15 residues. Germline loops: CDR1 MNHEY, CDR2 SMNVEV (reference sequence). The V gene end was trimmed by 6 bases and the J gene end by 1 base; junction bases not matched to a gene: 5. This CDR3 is CASRYGQGASYEQYF. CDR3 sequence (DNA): TGTGCCAGCAGGTACGGACAGGGGGCTTCCTACGAGCAGTACTTC.

The CDR3: CASRQGFDYYGYTF. DNA for the CDR3: TGTGCCAGCAGACAGGGGTTCGACTACTATGGCTACACCTTC. This chain uses TRBV6-5 with TRBJ1-2; 7 bases agree with TRBD1. The CDR3 consists of 14 residues. Germline trimming cut 6 bases from V and 3 bases from J; bases unmatched to any gene: 7. Germline-derived CDR1 and CDR2 are MNHEY and SVGAGI.

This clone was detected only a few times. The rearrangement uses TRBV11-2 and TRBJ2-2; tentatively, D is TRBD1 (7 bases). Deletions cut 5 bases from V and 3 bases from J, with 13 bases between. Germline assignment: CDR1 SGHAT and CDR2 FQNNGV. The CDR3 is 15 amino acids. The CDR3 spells CASSLLRGDTGELFF. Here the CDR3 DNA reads TGTGCCAGCAGCCTCCTCAGGGGGGACACCGGGGAGCTGTTTTTT.

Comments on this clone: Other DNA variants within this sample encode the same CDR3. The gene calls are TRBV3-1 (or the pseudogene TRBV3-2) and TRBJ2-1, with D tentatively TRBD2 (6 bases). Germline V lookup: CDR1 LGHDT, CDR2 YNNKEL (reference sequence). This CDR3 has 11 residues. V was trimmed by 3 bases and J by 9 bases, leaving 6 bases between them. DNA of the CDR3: TGTGCCAGCAGCCAGGGAGGTGAGCAGTTCTTC. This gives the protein CASSQGGEQFF.

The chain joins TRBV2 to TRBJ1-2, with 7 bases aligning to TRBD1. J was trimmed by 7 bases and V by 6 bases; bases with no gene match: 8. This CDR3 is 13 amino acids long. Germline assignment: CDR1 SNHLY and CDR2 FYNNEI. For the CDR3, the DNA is TGTGCCAGCAGGGGGTACAGGGGAGGTGGCTACACCTTC. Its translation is CASRGYRGGGYTF.

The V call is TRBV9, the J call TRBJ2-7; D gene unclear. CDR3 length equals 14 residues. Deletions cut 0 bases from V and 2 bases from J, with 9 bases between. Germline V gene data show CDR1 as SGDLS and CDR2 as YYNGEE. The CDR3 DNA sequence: TGTGCCAGCAGCGTAGGACACTTGACCTACGAGCAGTACTTC. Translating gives CASSVGHLTYEQYF.

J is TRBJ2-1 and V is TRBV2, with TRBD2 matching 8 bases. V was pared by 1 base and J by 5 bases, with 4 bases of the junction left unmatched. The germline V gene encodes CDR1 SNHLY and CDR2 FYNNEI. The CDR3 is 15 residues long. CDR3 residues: CASSEGAGGNNEQFF. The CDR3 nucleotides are TGTGCCAGCAGTGAAGGCGCGGGGGGTAACAATGAGCAGTTCTTC.

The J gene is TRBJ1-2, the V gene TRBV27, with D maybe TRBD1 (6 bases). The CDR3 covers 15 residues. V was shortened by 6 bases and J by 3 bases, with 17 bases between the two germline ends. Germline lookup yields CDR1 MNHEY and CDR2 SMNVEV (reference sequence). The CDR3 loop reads CASRSGTSTDYGYTF. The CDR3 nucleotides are TGTGCCAGCAGATCCGGGACATCCACTGACTATGGCTACACCTTC.

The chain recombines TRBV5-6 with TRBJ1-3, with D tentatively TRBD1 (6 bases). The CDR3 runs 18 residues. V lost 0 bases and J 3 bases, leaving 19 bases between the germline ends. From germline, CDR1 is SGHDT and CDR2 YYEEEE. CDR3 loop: CASSLEGVGGRFGNTIYF. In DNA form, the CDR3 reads TGTGCCAGCAGCTTGGAGGGGGTTGGTGGTAGATTTGGAAACACCATATATTTT.

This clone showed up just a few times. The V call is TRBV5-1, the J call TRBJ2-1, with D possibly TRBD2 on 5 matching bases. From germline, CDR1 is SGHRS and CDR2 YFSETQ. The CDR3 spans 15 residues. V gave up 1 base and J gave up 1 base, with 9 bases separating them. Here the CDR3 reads CASSLFAGSYNEQFF. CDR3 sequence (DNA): TGCGCCAGCAGCTTGTTTGCGGGTTCCTACAATGAGCAGTTCTTC.

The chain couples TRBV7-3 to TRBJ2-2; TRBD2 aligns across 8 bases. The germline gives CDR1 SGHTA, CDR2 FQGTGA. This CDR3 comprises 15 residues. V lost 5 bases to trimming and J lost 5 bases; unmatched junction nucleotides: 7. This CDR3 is CASSSRASGTGELFF. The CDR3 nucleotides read TGTGCCAGCAGCAGCCGGGCTAGCGGGACCGGGGAGCTGTTTTTT.

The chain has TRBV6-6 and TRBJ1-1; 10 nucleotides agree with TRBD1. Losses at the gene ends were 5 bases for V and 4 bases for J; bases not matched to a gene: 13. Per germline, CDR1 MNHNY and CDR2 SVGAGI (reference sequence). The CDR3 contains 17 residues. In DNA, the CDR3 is TGTGCCAGCAGTCGTCTATGGGACAGGGGTAGCTCCACTGAAGCTTTCTTT. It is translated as CASSRLWDRGSSTEAFF.

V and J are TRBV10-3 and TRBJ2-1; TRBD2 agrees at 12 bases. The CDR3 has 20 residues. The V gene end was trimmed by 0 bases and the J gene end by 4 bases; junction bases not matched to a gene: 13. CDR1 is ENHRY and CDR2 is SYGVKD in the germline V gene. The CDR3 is CAISESLRLAGGRVYNEQFF. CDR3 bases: TGTGCCATCAGTGAGTCGTTACGCCTAGCGGGAGGGCGGGTTTACAATGAGCAGTTCTTC.

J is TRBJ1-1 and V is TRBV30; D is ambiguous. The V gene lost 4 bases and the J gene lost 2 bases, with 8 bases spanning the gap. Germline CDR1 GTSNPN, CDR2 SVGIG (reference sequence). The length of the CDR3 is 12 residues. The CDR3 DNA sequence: TGTGCCTGGATTAAAAGCAACACTGAAGCTTTCTTT. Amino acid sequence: CAWIKSNTEAFF.

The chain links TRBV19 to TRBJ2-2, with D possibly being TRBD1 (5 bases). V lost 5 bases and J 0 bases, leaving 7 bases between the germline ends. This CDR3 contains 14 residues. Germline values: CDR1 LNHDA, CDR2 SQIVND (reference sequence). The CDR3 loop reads CASSQGTNTGELFF. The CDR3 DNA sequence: TGTGCCAGTAGTCAGGGAACGAACACCGGGGAGCTGTTTTTT.

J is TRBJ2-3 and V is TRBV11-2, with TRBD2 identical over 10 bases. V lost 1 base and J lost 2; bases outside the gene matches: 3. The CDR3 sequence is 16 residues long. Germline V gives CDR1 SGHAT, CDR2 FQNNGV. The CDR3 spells CASSLAAGGYTDTQYF. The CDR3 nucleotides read TGTGCCAGCAGCTTAGCAGCGGGAGGGTACACAGATACGCAGTATTTT.

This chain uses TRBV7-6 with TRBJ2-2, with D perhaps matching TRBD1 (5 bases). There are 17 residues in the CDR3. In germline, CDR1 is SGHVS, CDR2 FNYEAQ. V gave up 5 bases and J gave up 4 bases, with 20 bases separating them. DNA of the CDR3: TGTGCCAGCAGCCCTTTTGGGGCCCTTCAGGGCACCGGGGAGCTGTTTTTT. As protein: CASSPFGALQGTGELFF.

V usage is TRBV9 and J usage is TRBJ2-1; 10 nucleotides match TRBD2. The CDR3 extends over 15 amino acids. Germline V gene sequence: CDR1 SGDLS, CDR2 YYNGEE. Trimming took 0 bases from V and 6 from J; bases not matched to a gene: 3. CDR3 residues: CASSVVGLAVNEQFF. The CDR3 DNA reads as TGTGCCAGCAGCGTAGTTGGACTAGCGGTCAATGAGCAGTTCTTC.

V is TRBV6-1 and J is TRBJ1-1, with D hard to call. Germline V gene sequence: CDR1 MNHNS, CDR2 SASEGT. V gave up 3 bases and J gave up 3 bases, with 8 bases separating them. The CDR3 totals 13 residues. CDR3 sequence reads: CASSDSPYTEAFF. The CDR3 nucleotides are TGTGCCAGCAGTGACAGTCCTTACACTGAAGCTTTCTTT.

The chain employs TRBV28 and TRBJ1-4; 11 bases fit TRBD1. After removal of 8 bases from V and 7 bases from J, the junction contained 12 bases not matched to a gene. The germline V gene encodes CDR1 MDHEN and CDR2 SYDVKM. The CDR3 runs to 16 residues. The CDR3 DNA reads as TGTGCCAGCGTAGGACAGGGGGCCTCGGCGGTTGAAAAACTGTTTTTT. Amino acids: CASVGQGASAVEKLFF.

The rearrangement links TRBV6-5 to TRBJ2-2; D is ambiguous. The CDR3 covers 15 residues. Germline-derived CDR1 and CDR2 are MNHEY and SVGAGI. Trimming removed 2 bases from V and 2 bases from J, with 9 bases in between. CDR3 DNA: TGTGCCAGCAGTTACGTGCAGTTAAACACCGGGGAGCTGTTTTTT. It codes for CASSYVQLNTGELFF.

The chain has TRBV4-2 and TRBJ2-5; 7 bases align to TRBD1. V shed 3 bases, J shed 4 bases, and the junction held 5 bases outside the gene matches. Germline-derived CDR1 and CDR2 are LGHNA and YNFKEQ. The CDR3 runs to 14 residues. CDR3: CASSQGRGRETQYF. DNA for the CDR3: TGTGCCAGCAGCCAGGGCAGGGGGAGAGAGACCCAGTACTTC.